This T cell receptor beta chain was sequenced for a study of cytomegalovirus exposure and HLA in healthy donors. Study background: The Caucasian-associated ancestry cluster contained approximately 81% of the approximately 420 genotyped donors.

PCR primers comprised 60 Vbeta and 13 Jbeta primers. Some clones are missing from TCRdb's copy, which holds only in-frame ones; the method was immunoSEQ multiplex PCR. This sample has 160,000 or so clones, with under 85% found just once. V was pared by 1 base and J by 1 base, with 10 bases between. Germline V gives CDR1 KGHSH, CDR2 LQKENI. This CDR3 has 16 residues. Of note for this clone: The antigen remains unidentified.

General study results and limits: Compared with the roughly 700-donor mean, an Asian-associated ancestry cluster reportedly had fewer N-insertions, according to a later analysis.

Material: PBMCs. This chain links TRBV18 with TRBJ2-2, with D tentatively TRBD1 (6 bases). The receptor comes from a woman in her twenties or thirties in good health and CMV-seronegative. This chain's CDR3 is CASSPLGTQNTGELFF. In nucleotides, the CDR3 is TGTGCCAGCTCACCACTTGGGACACAGAACACCGGGGAGCTGTTTTTT. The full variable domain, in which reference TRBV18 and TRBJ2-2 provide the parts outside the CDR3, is NAGVMQNPRHLVRRRGQEARLRCSPMKGHSHVYWYRQLPEEGLKFMVYLQKENIIDESGMPKERFSAEFPKEGPSILRIQQVVRGDSAAYFCASSPLGTQNTGELFFGEGSRLTVL.